This T cell receptor beta chain is from a study of T cells after posttransplantation cyclophosphamide. Study findings and constraints: Tissue-infiltrating T cells from skin or gut overlapped little with blood T cells. Later post-transplant blood repertoires were often dominated by donor CD8+ memory clones.

Note on this clone: Antigen unknown.

CDR1 is SGHRS and CDR2 is YFSETQ in the germline V gene. This CDR3 region has 16 residues. After removal of 1 base from V and 5 bases from J, the junction contained 6 bases not matched to a gene. Sequenced by immunoSEQ multiplex PCR; TCRdb stores in-frame clones only, minus some. Here the sample spans more than 10,000 clones, just under 85% being singletons. Treatment was busulfan-fludarabine conditioning, a marrow graft, and cyclophosphamide on days +3 and +4. Specimen: PBMCs, collected 1755 days after allogeneic stem cell transplant with posttransplant cyclophosphamide. The sequence came from a female patient in her fifties or sixties who received an allogeneic stem cell transplant from a related donor, was CMV-positive, and had no GVHD. The graft donor may account for some of the T cells. The chain combines TRBV5-1 with TRBJ2-2, with TRBD2 matching over 9 bases. The DNA for the CDR3 is TGCGCCAGCAGCTTGTTGGCGGGAGGGCCTACCGGGGAGCTGTTTTTT. Translating it yields CASSLLAGGPTGELFF. The entire variable domain, with the rest obtained from reference TRBV5-1 and TRBJ2-2, is as follows: KAGVTQTPRYLIKTRGQQVTLSCSPISGHRSVSWYQQTPGQGLQFLFEYFSETQRNKGNFPGRFSGRQFSNSRSEMNVSTLELGDSALYLCASSLLAGGPTGELFFGEGSRLTVL.